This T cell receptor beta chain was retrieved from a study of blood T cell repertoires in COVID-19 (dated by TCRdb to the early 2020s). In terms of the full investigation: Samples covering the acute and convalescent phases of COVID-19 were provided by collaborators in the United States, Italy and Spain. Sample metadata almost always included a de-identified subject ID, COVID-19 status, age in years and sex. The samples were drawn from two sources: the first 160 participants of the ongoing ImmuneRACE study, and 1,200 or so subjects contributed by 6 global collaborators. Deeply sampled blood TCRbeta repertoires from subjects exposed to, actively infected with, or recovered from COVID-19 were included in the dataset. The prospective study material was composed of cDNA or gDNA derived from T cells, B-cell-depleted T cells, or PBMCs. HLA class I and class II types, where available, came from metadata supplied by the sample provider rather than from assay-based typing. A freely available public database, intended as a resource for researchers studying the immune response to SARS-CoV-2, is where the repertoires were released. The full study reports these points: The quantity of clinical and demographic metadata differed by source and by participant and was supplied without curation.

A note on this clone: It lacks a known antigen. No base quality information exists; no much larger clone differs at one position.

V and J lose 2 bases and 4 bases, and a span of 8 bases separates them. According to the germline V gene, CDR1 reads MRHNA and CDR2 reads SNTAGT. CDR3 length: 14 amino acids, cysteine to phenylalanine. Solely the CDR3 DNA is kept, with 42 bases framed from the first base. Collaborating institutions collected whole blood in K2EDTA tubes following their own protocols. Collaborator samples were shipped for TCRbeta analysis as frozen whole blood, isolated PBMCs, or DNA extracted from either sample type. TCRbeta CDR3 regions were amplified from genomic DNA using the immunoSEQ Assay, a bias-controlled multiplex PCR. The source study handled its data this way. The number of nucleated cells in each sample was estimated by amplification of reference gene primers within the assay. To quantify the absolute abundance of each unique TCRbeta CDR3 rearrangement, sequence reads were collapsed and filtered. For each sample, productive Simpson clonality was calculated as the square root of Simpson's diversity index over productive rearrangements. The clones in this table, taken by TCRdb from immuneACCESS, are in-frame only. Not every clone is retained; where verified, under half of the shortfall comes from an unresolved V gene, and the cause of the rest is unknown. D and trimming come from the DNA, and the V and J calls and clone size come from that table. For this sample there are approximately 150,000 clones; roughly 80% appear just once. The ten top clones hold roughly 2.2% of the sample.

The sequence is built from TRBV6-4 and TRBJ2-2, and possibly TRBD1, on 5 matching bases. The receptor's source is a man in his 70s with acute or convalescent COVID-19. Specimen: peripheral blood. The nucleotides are TGTGCCAGCAGTGACAGGGGTGGCACCGGGGAGCTGTTTTTT. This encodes CASSDRGGTGELFF.